This T cell receptor (beta chain) derives from a study of early T cells in non-severe SARS-CoV-2 infection. On the study more broadly: Sequenced bulk RNA came from whole blood that was unsorted, and chains were unpaired.

Germline values: CDR1 LGHNA, CDR2 YNFKEQ. The CDR3 consists of 13 residues. With 0 bases removed from V and 10 bases from J, the gap between germline ends came to 12 bases. Whole-study findings and limits: Lookups in VDJdb leaned toward anti-spike CD8 responses and missed private and CD4 specificities.

The library protocol tagged individual cDNA molecules with unique molecular identifiers. TCRdb called the 5' RACE reads again in MiXCR, with one record for every CDR3 protein. This table holds about 60,000 distinct CDR3 sequences, 10% found once. Concerning this clonotype: Its antigen is undetermined.

V and J are TRBV4-2 and TRBJ1-1, with D possibly being TRBD1 (6 bases). This TCR derives from an adult who was a healthcare worker with PCR-confirmed SARS-CoV-2 infection or an uninfected control (not recorded which). Sample: whole blood. The CDR3 is CASSQEQGRGAFF. The CDR3 region has the DNA TGTGCCAGCAGCCAAGAACAGGGACGTGGAGCTTTCTTT.